This TCR delta chain was observed in a study of gamma-delta T cells after stem cell transplantation. TCRdb repeated clone calling on the RT-PCR reads with CATT. The sample yields about 4,900 delta-chain clones, 16% seen once. Trimming removed 3 bases from V and 2 bases from J; junction bases left unmatched: 12. Germline V CDR1 and CDR2: GEAIGNYY, EKD. There are 20 residues in the CDR3. A note on this clone: One base away lies a much larger clone, so this may be a sequencing read error.

The chain has TRDV2 and TRDJ3; TRDD3 matches 10 bases. TCRdb supplies no J gene; here it was assigned by aligning the nucleotide sequence to germline. The receptor comes from a human donor. It is not recorded whose cells these are; they may come from a transplant donor. Sequenced material: gamma-delta T cells. The CDR3 here is CACDSAVRGDTTWDTRQMFF. The CDR3, as DNA: TGTGCCTGTGACTCTGCGGTACGGGGGGATACGACCTGGGACACCCGACAGATGTTTTTC.